Below, 9 T cell receptor beta chains from the same sample are listed, as sequenced in a study of cytomegalovirus exposure and HLA in healthy donors. The PCR ran on 60 Vbeta and 13 Jbeta primers. Assay used: immunoSEQ multiplex PCR; TCRdb lists only in-frame clones, some missing. Among around 130,000 clones listed, about 80% were seen once. Input material: PBMCs. Receptors originate from a girl aged 2-15 years in good health and CMV-seronegative.

V and J are TRBV18 and TRBJ2-2; 10 positions match TRBD1. J lost 4 bases, V lost 3 bases, and 5 bases had no gene match. From germline, CDR1 is KGHSH and CDR2 LQKENI. The CDR3 loop spans 16 amino acids. The CDR3 region has the DNA TGTGCCAGCTCACCGAAAGGACAGGGGGGCACCGGGGAGCTGTTTTTT. Its translation is CASSPKGQGGTGELFF.

V and J are TRBV11-2 and TRBJ2-1; TRBD2 matches at 7 bases. The germline V gene encodes CDR1 SGHAT and CDR2 FQNNGV. Trimming took 0 bases from V and 9 from J; bases not matched to a gene: 14. The CDR3 loop spans 17 amino acids. This chain's CDR3 is CASSLDLGLEGKGEQFF. In DNA form, the CDR3 reads TGTGCCAGCAGCTTAGACTTAGGACTAGAAGGTAAGGGTGAGCAGTTCTTC.

V and J are TRBV6-5 and TRBJ1-2; D may be TRBD1 (6 bases). V shed 2 bases and J shed 6 bases, with 10 bases lying between them. There are 13 residues in the CDR3. CDR1 is MNHEY, CDR2 SVGAGI, per germline. CDR3: CASSYGGAHGYTF. DNA of the CDR3: TGTGCCAGCAGTTACGGGGGGGCACATGGCTACACCTTC.

The chain has TRBV6-1 and TRBJ2-3, with D possibly matching TRBD1 (5 bases). This CDR3 has 16 amino acids. The germline V gene has CDR1 MNHNS and CDR2 SASEGT. V was cut by 2 bases and J by 2 bases, with 14 bases left in between. The CDR3 is CASSETFPDITDTQYF. As DNA, the CDR3 is TGTGCCAGCAGTGAAACTTTTCCGGACATCACAGATACGCAGTATTTT.

The CDR3 loop reads CASSKRRGESNQPQHF. CDR3 in DNA: TGTGCCAGTAGTAAAAGGAGGGGCGAGAGCAATCAGCCCCAGCATTTT. The chain is built from TRBV19 and TRBJ1-5; D is perhaps TRBD1 (5 bases). Germline loops: CDR1 LNHDA, CDR2 SQIVND (reference sequence). The CDR3 is made up of 16 amino acids. Trimming shortened V by 4 bases and J by 1 base, and 14 bases separated the two germline ends.

The rearrangement joins TRBV28 to TRBJ2-1, with 8 bases aligning to TRBD2. The CDR3 consists of 15 residues. With 8 bases clipped from V and 8 bases from J, the junction kept 14 bases outside the gene matches. Germline loops: CDR1 MDHEN, CDR2 SYDVKM. CDR3 sequence (DNA): TGTGCCAGCGGACCGGGACTAGAGGGAGAAGATGAGCAGTTCTTC. Translating it yields CASGPGLEGEDEQFF.

The chain employs TRBV9 and TRBJ2-2; a weak D match, TRBD2 (5 bases). V was clipped by 0 bases and J by 1 base, with 7 bases between them. The CDR3 runs 15 residues. CDR1 is SGDLS, CDR2 YYNGEE, per germline. CDR3 nucleotide sequence: TGTGCCAGCAGCGTAGGTCGGGGGAACACCGGGGAGCTGTTTTTT. Protein product: CASSVGRGNTGELFF.

V usage is TRBV6-1 and J usage is TRBJ1-1; D unclear. Germline-derived CDR1 and CDR2 are MNHNS and SASEGT. V was clipped by 8 bases and J by 0 bases, with 10 bases between them. The CDR3 covers 13 residues. The DNA for the CDR3 is TGTGCCAGCTATGGCTCCGTGAACACTGAAGCTTTCTTT. The encoded protein is CASYGSVNTEAFF.

The chain recombines TRBV7-8 with TRBJ2-1, with TRBD1 as a possible D gene (5 bases). Germline CDR1 and CDR2: SGHVS and FQNEAQ. V was trimmed by 4 bases and J by 2 bases, leaving 15 bases between them. The CDR3 extends over 16 amino acids. CDR3 protein: CASSCQGVWPYNEQFF. CDR3 coding DNA: TGTGCCAGCAGCTGTCAGGGCGTATGGCCCTACAATGAGCAGTTCTTC.